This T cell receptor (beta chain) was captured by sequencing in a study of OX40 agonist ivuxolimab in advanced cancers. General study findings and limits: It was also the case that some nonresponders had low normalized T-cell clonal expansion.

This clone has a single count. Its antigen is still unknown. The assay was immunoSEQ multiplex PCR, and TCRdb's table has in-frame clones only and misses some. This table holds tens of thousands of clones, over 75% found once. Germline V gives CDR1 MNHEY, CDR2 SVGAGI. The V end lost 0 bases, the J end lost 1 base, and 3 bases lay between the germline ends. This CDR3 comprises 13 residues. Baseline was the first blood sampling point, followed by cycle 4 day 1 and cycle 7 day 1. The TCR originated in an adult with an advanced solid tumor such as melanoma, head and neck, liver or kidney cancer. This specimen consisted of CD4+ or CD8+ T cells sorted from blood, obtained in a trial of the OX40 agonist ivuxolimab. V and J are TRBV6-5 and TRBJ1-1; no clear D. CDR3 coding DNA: TGTGCCAGCAGTTACTCAGAGAACACTGAAGCTTTCTTT. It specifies CASSYSENTEAFF.